Presented here are 10 T cell receptor beta chains from one specimen sequenced in a study of blood T cell repertoires in COVID-19. TCRdb's table, derived via immunoSEQ multiplex PCR, lists solely in-frame clones and lacks some. This table holds 300,000 to 400,000 clones, about 89% found once. The sequenced sample consisted of peripheral blood. These receptors came from a woman aged 50 to 60 who had recovered from COVID-19.

The V call is TRBV9, the J call TRBJ1-2, with TRBD1 identical over 9 bases. The CDR3 consists of 14 residues. V was pared by 3 bases and J by 7 bases, with 7 bases of the junction left unmatched. Germline lookup yields CDR1 SGDLS and CDR2 YYNGEE. The CDR3 DNA reads as TGTGCCAGCAGCGATGACAGGGGGAGTCTTGGCTACACCTTC. Residues: CASSDDRGSLGYTF.

J is TRBJ2-1 and V is TRBV5-5; D is ambiguous. V dropped 4 bases and J dropped 3 bases, with 8 bases sitting between them. Per germline, CDR1 SGHKS and CDR2 YYEKEE (reference sequence). The CDR3 length is 13 residues. The CDR3 spells CASSVDYYNEQFF. In nucleotides, the CDR3 is TGTGCCAGCAGCGTGGATTACTACAATGAGCAGTTCTTC.

In its sample, this clone was seen once. This chain joins TRBV7-2 and TRBJ1-1; the match to TRBD1 covers 7 bases. Per germline, CDR1 SGHTA and CDR2 FQGNSA. J was trimmed by 0 bases and V by 4 bases; bases with no gene match: 5. The CDR3 contains 15 residues. CDR3 in amino acids: CASSSPGTVNTEAFF. CDR3 DNA sequence: TGTGCCAGCAGCTCCCCCGGGACAGTGAACACTGAAGCTTTCTTT.

The rearrangement joins TRBV11-3 to TRBJ2-3; 8 nucleotides agree with TRBD2. The CDR3 sequence is 16 residues long. V lost 1 base, J lost 4 bases, and 7 bases stayed unmatched. Germline V gives CDR1 SGHNT, CDR2 YENEEA. CDR3 in amino acids: CASSLGAGVGADTQYF. As DNA, the CDR3 is TGTGCCAGCAGCTTAGGAGCGGGAGTAGGAGCAGATACGCAGTATTTT.

This chain connects TRBV10-3 to TRBJ2-3; 7 nucleotides agree with TRBD2. The V segment lost 6 bases and the J segment 5 bases; nucleotides outside the gene matches: 5. Germline V CDR1 and CDR2: ENHRY, SYGVKD. The CDR3 has 13 amino acids. The chain's CDR3 is CAIRITSEDTQYF. CDR3 nucleotide sequence: TGTGCCATCAGAATTACTAGCGAAGATACGCAGTATTTT.

This chain connects TRBV9 to TRBJ1-6; 11 bases agree with TRBD1. J lost 7 bases, V lost 4 bases, and 7 bases had no gene match. Germline values: CDR1 SGDLS, CDR2 YYNGEE. This CDR3 is built from 16 residues. The CDR3 here is CASSPRDRGKNSPLHF. The CDR3 DNA follows: TGTGCCAGCAGCCCCCGGGACAGGGGGAAGAATTCACCCCTCCACTTT.

The chain links TRBV24-1 to TRBJ1-2; D might be TRBD1 (5 bases). Per the germline V gene, CDR1 is KGHDR and CDR2 is SFDVKD. Trimming stripped 4 bases from V and 2 bases from J, with 13 bases between. This CDR3 comprises 15 residues. CDR3 in amino acids: CATSEHSTGNYGYTF. In DNA form, the CDR3 reads TGTGCCACCAGTGAACACAGTACAGGCAACTATGGCTACACCTTC.

The chain uses TRBV6-2 or TRBV6-3 and TRBJ2-1, with TRBD2 as a possible D gene (7 bases). The CDR3 has 16 residues. CDR1 is MNHEY, CDR2 SVGEGT, per germline. The ends were cut back, 4 bases at V and 4 bases at J, with 17 bases in the middle. CDR3 DNA: TGTGCCAGCAGTTCCCCGAGGGGGGGAGCGTACAATGAGCAGTTCTTC. Its translation is CASSSPRGGAYNEQFF.

This chain links TRBV7-8 with TRBJ1-1, with D unresolved. Trimming pared 1 base from V and 7 bases from J, leaving 16 bases between. CDR3 size: 15 residues. Germline loops: CDR1 SGHVS, CDR2 FQNEAQ. CDR3 nucleotide sequence: TGTGCCAGCAGCTTAGATCGCTTGACGGCGGGTGAAGCTTTCTTT. It encodes CASSLDRLTAGEAFF.

The chain links TRBV2 to TRBJ2-6; 7 bases line up with TRBD2. The germline CDR1 and CDR2 sequences are SNHLY and FYNNEI. The V and J ends lost 9 bases and 3 bases, in that order; junction bases with no gene match: 5. This CDR3 region has 14 residues. CDR3 protein: CARQTGGGANVLTF. The CDR3 coding sequence is TGTGCCAGACAGACGGGAGGTGGGGCCAACGTCCTGACTTTC.